One and the same sample provided the 2 T cell receptor beta chains below, sequenced in a study of shared clonotypes between healthy human individuals. The protocol was immunoSEQ multiplex PCR, while the TCRdb copy is restricted to in-frame clones and leaves out a portion. The data contain about 230,000 clones, over 60% of them seen just once; the ten biggest clones take up 8.5% to 14%. The material sequenced was memory CD4+ T cells sorted from blood. Indicated subset: CD45RA-negative fraction. The receptors were gathered from a man between 25 and 39 years old in good health.

The gene calls are TRBV19 and TRBJ2-1; 7 bases fit TRBD2. The CDR3 spans 17 residues. The V gene end was trimmed by 1 base and the J gene end by 4 bases; junction bases not matched to a gene: 10. Germline V gives CDR1 LNHDA, CDR2 SQIVND (reference sequence). The CDR3 DNA sequence: TGTGCCAGTAGTATAGCGGGATGGACTAGGGTGTACAATGAGCAGTTCTTC. Translated: CASSIAGWTRVYNEQFF.

This clone came up a few times. This chain connects TRBV10-2 to TRBJ2-5, with D perhaps TRBD2 (6 bases). V lost 6 bases, J lost 1 base, and 12 bases lay in between. Germline V CDR1 and CDR2: WSHSY, SAAADI. The CDR3 is 14 amino acids. The CDR3 region has the DNA TGCGCCAGCAGGACTAGTCTTTCCCAAGAGACCCAGTACTTC. It encodes CASRTSLSQETQYF.